A selection of T cell receptor beta chains follows, all from one sample in a study of T cell repertoires in cytomegalovirus infection. A single record per CDR3 protein comes from TCRdb applying MiXCR to the reads. In the table there are around 530,000 distinct CDR3 sequences, 16% of which are singletons. Sequencing input: CD8+ T cells from PBMCs. These TCRs come from a human donor in good health (CMV status not recorded). Some clones in this sample may be carry-over from other donors' samples. Both conserved end residues are part of each CDR3. A D gene is named only where the DNA matches it firmly. Size is stated for part of the rows, as once, few or many counts, or as a class when the clone is expanded.

clone size	D gene	V gene	J gene	CDR3 protein	CDR3 DNA
many	.	TRBV11-2	TRBJ2-5	CASSRSPPGPRGETQYF	TGTGCCAGCAGCCGCTCCCCACCCGGCCCGAGGGGAGAGACCCAGTACTTC
few	TRBD2	TRBV20-1	TRBJ2-2	CSARETSSRELFF	TGCAGTGCTAGAGAGACTAGCAGCCGGGAGCTGTTTTTT
.	.	TRBV6-1	TRBJ2-5	CASSGIGDIGETQYF	TGTGCCAGCAGTGGCATAGGGGACATTGGAGAGACCCAGTACTTC
many	.	TRBV12-3/TRBV12-4	TRBJ2-7	CASSFAAYEQYF	TGTGCCAGCAGTTTTGCCGCCTACGAGCAGTACTTC
.	.	TRBV5-6	TRBJ1-5	CASSWGRGVNQPEHF	TGTGCCAGCAGCTGGGGCAGGGGAGTCAATCAGCCCGAGCATTTT
many	.	TRBV28	TRBJ1-5	CASSLVKNYQPQHF	TGTGCCAGCAGTTTAGTAAAGAATTATCAGCCCCAGCATTTT
many	.	TRBV14	TRBJ1-1	CASSRNRVPGRMAEAFF	TGTGCCAGCAGCCGAAACAGGGTCCCGGGGCGAATGGCTGAAGCTTTCTTT
many	.	TRBV11-2	TRBJ2-2	CASSDSPGELFF	TGTGCCAGCAGCGACAGCCCCGGGGAGCTGTTTTTT
few	.	TRBV4-2	TRBJ2-7	CASSQVESGSSSYEQYF	TGTGCCAGCAGCCAAGTCGAGTCAGGTTCAAGCTCCTACGAGCAGTACTTC
many	.	TRBV6-5	TRBJ1-5	CASSYRGPNQPQHF	TGTGCCAGCAGTTACCGGGGACCTAATCAGCCCCAGCATTTT
many	.	TRBV7-9	TRBJ1-1	CASLGQPNTEAFF	TGTGCCAGTCTCGGACAGCCGAACACTGAAGCTTTCTTT
.	TRBD2	TRBV12-3/TRBV12-4	TRBJ2-3	CASSPTAGGRLGTDTQYF	TGTGCCAGCAGTCCGACCGCGGGGGGAAGGTTAGGCACAGATACGCAGTATTTT
.	TRBD1	TRBV19	TRBJ1-2	CASSIKQGQLYGYTF	TGTGCCAGTAGTATAAAGCAGGGACAGCTCTATGGCTACACCTTC
.	.	TRBV27	TRBJ1-2	CASSPILGYGYTF	TGTGCCAGCAGTCCCATCCTTGGATATGGCTACACCTTC
few	.	TRBV27	TRBJ1-6	CASRGGSSYNSPLHF	TGTGCCAGCAGGGGTGGAAGCTCCTATAATTCACCCCTCCACTTT
.	TRBD2	TRBV9	TRBJ2-5	CASSRAGGTQETQYF	TGTGCCAGCAGCAGGGCGGGAGGGACTCAAGAGACCCAGTACTTC
many	.	TRBV27	TRBJ1-5	CASSLSVGERNQPQHF	TGTGCCAGCAGTTTATCGGTAGGGGAACGCAATCAGCCCCAGCATTTT